What follows describes a single T cell receptor (beta chain). The data belong to a study of blood T cell repertoires in COVID-19. Study in general: Samples came from the United States, Italy and Spain, spanning acute and convalescent COVID-19. PBMCs, B-cell-depleted T cells, or T cells were the source of the cDNA or gDNA that made up the material.

CDR1 is MNHEY and CDR2 is SVGEGT in the germline V gene. Germline trimming cut 0 bases from V and 6 bases from J; bases unmatched to any gene: 2. The CDR3 runs to 14 residues. The protocol was immunoSEQ multiplex PCR, while the TCRdb copy is restricted to in-frame clones and leaves out a portion. Found here are some 170,000 clones, 87% of them singletons; the top ten hold around 1.6%. Sequencing was carried out using peripheral blood. This clonotype originated in a woman aged 45-65 years with acute or convalescent COVID-19. The chain joins TRBV6-2 or TRBV6-3 to TRBJ1-1, with 9 positions matching TRBD1. In nucleotides, the CDR3 is TGTGCCAGCAGTTACTCACAGGGGGCATCTGAAGCTTTCTTT. Translating it yields CASSYSQGASEAFF.